This passage covers 23 T cell receptor beta chains from one sample sequenced in a study of T cells in Graves' hyperthyroidism and ophthalmopathy. There were TCR beta CDR3 regions amplified from RNA transcripts. The HTBI primer set was used in a first-round RT-PCR of the TCR CDR3. Each CDR3 protein is one row after TCRdb ran MiXCR on the multiplex PCR reads. The sample lists some 580,000 distinct CDR3 sequences, approximately 15% occurring once. The sequenced sample consisted of blood. The receptors originated from a woman aged 40 to 50 with Graves' ophthalmopathy.

This chain links TRBV27 with TRBJ2-7; the D is unclear. The CDR3 covers 14 residues. Germline V gene data show CDR1 as MNHEY and CDR2 as SMNVEV (reference sequence). Trimming pared 7 bases from V and 4 bases from J, leaving 17 bases between. CDR3: CASKPGRWFYEQYF. CDR3 in DNA: TGTGCCAGCAAACCAGGCCGGTGGTTTTACGAGCAGTACTTC.

This clonotype has more than one count but fewer than ten. The V and J genes are TRBV5-1 and TRBJ2-6, with D possibly matching TRBD1 (6 bases). This CDR3 contains 15 residues. CDR1 SGHRS and CDR2 YFSETQ come from the germline V gene. Trimming removed 3 bases at V and 3 bases at J, with 10 bases between. CDR3 nucleotide sequence: TGCGCCAGCAGCTCGGACAGCCATGGGGCCAACGTCCTGACTTTC. Translating it yields CASSSDSHGANVLTF.

The chain employs TRBV20-1 and TRBJ2-5, with D possibly being TRBD2 (6 bases). This CDR3 is 17 amino acids long. V was clipped by 2 bases and J by 9 bases, with 28 bases between them. Germline V gene data show CDR1 as DFQATT and CDR2 as SNEGSKA (reference sequence). The CDR3 DNA reads as TGCAGTGCTAGAATCGAGGGCCCGGGGGAGCCGGGCGAGGCCCAGTACTTC. Encoded protein: CSARIEGPGEPGEAQYF.

In its sample, this clonotype was seen many times. V is TRBV28 and J is TRBJ2-5; TRBD1 or TRBD2 may be the D gene (6 bases each). Germline V CDR1 and CDR2: MDHEN, SYDVKM. The CDR3 extends over 16 amino acids. Trimming removed 6 bases from V and 7 bases from J, with 24 bases in between. The DNA for the CDR3 is TGTGCCAGCAGGCCGCGGGACAAGGGATACCGGGGGACCCAGTACTTC. Its translation is CASRPRDKGYRGTQYF.

V gene TRBV19 combines with J gene TRBJ1-5; possibly TRBD1 for D (5 bases). The germline CDR1 and CDR2 sequences are LNHDA and SQIVND (reference sequence). This CDR3 is 13 amino acids long. Trimming removed 4 bases from V and 5 bases from J, with 9 bases in between. The CDR3 here is CASSRQRDQPQHF. The CDR3 DNA reads TGTGCCAGTAGTAGACAGCGAGATCAGCCCCAGCATTTT.

This clonotype was seen a few times. This chain connects TRBV7-9 to TRBJ2-7, with TRBD1 matching over 12 bases. Unmatched junction bases numbered 5, after V lost 5 bases and J lost 6 bases. Germline V gives CDR1 SEHNR, CDR2 FQNEAQ (reference sequence). The CDR3 sequence is 14 residues long. Here the CDR3 reads CASSPGQGAIEQYF. The CDR3 bases are TGTGCCAGCAGCCCGGGACAGGGGGCGATCGAGCAGTACTTC.

The genes are TRBV6-1 and TRBJ1-2, with D unclear. The CDR3 totals 12 residues. The V end was cut by 2 bases, the J end by 6 bases, with 7 bases between. Germline loops: CDR1 MNHNS, CDR2 SASEGT. The CDR3 nucleotides are TGTGCCAGCAGTGAATTGGCGAATGGCTACACCTTC. Translating it yields CASSELANGYTF.

This chain links TRBV5-1 with TRBJ2-2; 8 positions agree with TRBD2. Trimming removed 0 bases from V and 5 bases from J; junction bases left unmatched: 0. This CDR3 spans 14 amino acids. In germline, CDR1 is SGHRS, CDR2 YFSETQ. The CDR3 DNA sequence: TGCGCCAGCAGCTTGGAGCGGGAGACCGGGGAGCTGTTTTTT. The encoded protein is CASSLERETGELFF.

This clonotype has only a few counts. V gene TRBV7-8 combines with J gene TRBJ2-5; TRBD2 aligns across 7 bases. Germline V gene lookup returns CDR1 SGHVS and CDR2 FQNEAQ. J was trimmed by 5 bases and V by 3 bases; bases with no gene match: 3. The CDR3 length is 13 residues. The CDR3 protein is CASSLREYETQYF. The CDR3, as DNA: TGTGCCAGCAGCTTGCGGGAGTACGAGACCCAGTACTTC. The full variable domain, its missing parts supplied by reference TRBV7-8 and TRBJ2-5, is GAGVSQSPRYKVAKRGQDVALRCDPISGHVSLFWYQQALGQGPEFLTYFQNEAQLDKSGLPSDRFFAERPEGSVSTLKIQRTQQEDSAVYLCASSLREYETQYFGPGTRLLVL.

The V gene is TRBV20-1, the J gene TRBJ2-3; 9 positions agree with TRBD2. Trimming removed 0 bases from V and 4 bases from J; junction bases left unmatched: 5. Germline V gives CDR1 DFQATT, CDR2 SNEGSKA (reference sequence). The CDR3 sequence is 15 residues long. The DNA for the CDR3 is TGCAGTGCTAGAGATCGCGGGAGGGCCCCAGATACGCAGTATTTT. It specifies CSARDRGRAPDTQYF.

This clonotype was seen ten or more times. A read error may account for a junction end that differs from germline. The chain employs TRBV27 and TRBJ1-3; 7 positions match TRBD1. The V gene's germline CDR1 is MNHEY and CDR2 SMNVEV (reference sequence). The CDR3 is 15 amino acids. CDR3 in amino acids: CASSLSGGSGNTIYF. The CDR3 coding sequence is TGTGCCAGCAGTCTATCAGGGGGCTCTGGAAACACCATATATTTT.

The rearrangement joins TRBV11-3 to TRBJ2-7; 7 bases match TRBD2. J lost 3 bases, V lost 5 bases, and 10 bases had no gene match. This CDR3 is 15 amino acids long. The germline V gene encodes CDR1 SGHNT and CDR2 YENEEA. In nucleotides, the CDR3 is TGTGCCAGCAGCGCAGTTGAAGCGGGGTTCTACGAGCAGTACTTC. Translation gives CASSAVEAGFYEQYF.

In its sample, this clonotype was seen many times. The chain carries TRBV5-1 and TRBJ2-3; TRBD2 matches 8 bases. Germline CDR1 SGHRS, CDR2 YFSETQ. The V gene end was trimmed by 5 bases and the J gene end by 2 bases; junction bases not matched to a gene: 4. CDR3 length equals 14 residues. CDR3 in DNA: TGCGCCAGCAGTACCGGGGGGGTCACAGATACGCAGTATTTT. Encoded protein: CASSTGGVTDTQYF.

V gene TRBV5-6 combines with J gene TRBJ2-3; D tentatively reads TRBD1 or TRBD2 (5 bases each). In germline, CDR1 is SGHDT, CDR2 YYEEEE. This CDR3 has 15 residues. Trimming stripped 1 base from V and 0 bases from J, with 9 bases between. CDR3 residues: CASSLNGGSTDTQYF. The CDR3 coding sequence is TGTGCCAGCAGCTTGAATGGGGGAAGCACAGATACGCAGTATTTT. Complete variable domain (other parts from reference TRBV5-6 and TRBJ2-3): DAGVTQSPTHLIKTRGQQVTLRCSPKSGHDTVSWYQQALGQGPQFIFQYYEEEERQRGNFPDRFSGHQFPNYSSELNVNALLLGDSALYLCASSLNGGSTDTQYFGPGTRLTVL.

The sample holds many counts of this clonotype. The V call is TRBV2, the J call TRBJ2-1, with 8 bases that match TRBD2. This CDR3 is 16 amino acids long. V shed 9 bases, J shed 0 bases, and the junction held 10 bases outside the gene matches. In germline, CDR1 is SNHLY, CDR2 FYNNEI. The CDR3, as DNA: TGTGCCAGAGCTCGGGAGCGGGGGAGCTCCTACAATGAGCAGTTCTTC. The encoded protein is CARARERGSSYNEQFF.

The chain couples TRBV18 to TRBJ2-3; 12 bases align to TRBD2. This CDR3 is 16 amino acids long. Trimming removed 6 bases from V and 1 base from J; junction bases left unmatched: 5. Germline V CDR1 and CDR2: KGHSH, LQKENI. CDR3 amino acids: CASSRGTSGRTDTQYF. For the CDR3, the DNA is TGTGCCAGCTCCCGCGGGACTAGCGGGCGCACAGATACGCAGTATTTT.

The sample holds many counts of this clonotype. The CDR3 loop reads CASSSSGTTNEQFF. The DNA of the CDR3 is TGTGCCAGCAGTTCCTCTGGGACTACAAATGAGCAGTTCTTC. The gene calls are TRBV28 and TRBJ2-1; 7 bases match TRBD2. CDR3 length equals 14 residues. V lost 4 bases to trimming and J lost 7 bases; unmatched junction nucleotides: 7. The germline V gene has CDR1 MDHEN and CDR2 SYDVKM.

This clonotype has only a few counts. This CDR3 is missing its conserved last phenylalanine or tryptophan, likely due to a read error. The chain recombines TRBV27 with TRBJ2-7, with D possibly called TRBD1 or TRBD2 (5 bases each). Per germline, CDR1 MNHEY and CDR2 SMNVEV (reference sequence). The CDR3 has 16 amino acids. V gave up 3 bases and J gave up 4 bases, with 19 bases separating them. CDR3 DNA: TGTGCCAGCAGTTTGAAACCCGGGACGCCATGGTACGAGCAGTACTCC. Translation: CASSLKPGTPWYEQYS.

This clonotype was seen a handful of times. The chain has TRBV2 and TRBJ1-4; tentatively, D is TRBD1 (6 bases). Germline loops: CDR1 SNHLY, CDR2 FYNNEI. Trimming pared 2 bases from V and 7 bases from J, leaving 11 bases between. This CDR3 has 14 residues. CDR3: CASSERTEGEKLFF. The CDR3 DNA is TGTGCCAGCAGTGAACGGACAGAAGGTGAAAAACTGTTTTTT.

This chain connects TRBV5-1 to TRBJ1-2; the D is unclear. The germline CDR1 and CDR2 sequences are SGHRS and YFSETQ. V dropped 4 bases and J dropped 2 bases, with 15 bases sitting between them. CDR3 length: 15 amino acids. CDR3 bases: TGCGCCAGCAGCCCTGGCTCATATACCAACTATGGCTACACCTTC. Translating it yields CASSPGSYTNYGYTF.

Ten or more counts support this clonotype. The chain joins TRBV12-3 or TRBV12-4 to TRBJ1-1; D not certain. The V and J ends lost 5 bases and 3 bases respectively, with 13 bases between them. The CDR3 is made up of 14 amino acids. The CDR3 coding sequence is TGTGCCAGCAGTCTTCTCGAAGGCGACACTGAAGCTTTCTTT. Translating it yields CASSLLEGDTEAFF.

V usage is TRBV9 and J usage is TRBJ1-3, with 7 bases aligning to TRBD1. Germline loops: CDR1 SGDLS, CDR2 YYNGEE. This CDR3 comprises 15 residues. The ends lost 4 bases at V and 0 bases at J; junction bases unmatched: 4. CDR3 residues: CASSRDSVSGNTIYF. CDR3 DNA sequence: TGTGCCAGCAGCCGGGACAGCGTCTCTGGAAACACCATATATTTT.

Regarding this clonotype: A much larger clone differs by one base, so this may be a read error. CDR3 nucleotide sequence: TGTGCCAGCATCTACGGGGTGGGGAGTGGCTACACCTTC. Residues: CASIYGVGSGYTF. The chain employs TRBV2 and TRBJ1-2, with D unresolved. V was trimmed by 7 bases and J by 7 bases, leaving 16 bases between them. Germline values: CDR1 SNHLY, CDR2 FYNNEI. The CDR3 is made up of 13 amino acids.